Presented here are 32 T cell receptor beta chains from one specimen sequenced in a study of cytomegalovirus exposure and HLA in healthy donors. Method: immunoSEQ multiplex PCR; TCRdb's copy keeps in-frame clones and lacks some. Of about 110,000 clones in the sample, about 85% were seen once. The specimen sequenced was PBMCs. The source is a young woman in good health and CMV-seronegative.

The CDR3 spells CASSQDEVSKSSYNSPLHF. In DNA form, the CDR3 reads TGTGCCAGCAGCCAAGATGAGGTCAGCAAGAGCTCCTATAATTCACCCCTCCACTTT. The V call is TRBV14, the J call TRBJ1-6; no definite D call. With 0 bases removed from V and 0 bases from J, the gap between germline ends came to 15 bases. The CDR3 spans 19 residues. Germline V gene data show CDR1 as SGHDN and CDR2 as FVKESK.

V usage is TRBV6-5 and J usage is TRBJ2-5; perhaps TRBD1 as D (6 bases). This CDR3 is built from 13 residues. V dropped 6 bases and J dropped 5 bases, with 13 bases sitting between them. The germline CDR1 and CDR2 sequences are MNHEY and SVGAGI. CDR3 in amino acids: CASSLGQKETQYF. The CDR3 DNA follows: TGTGCCAGCAGCCTCGGACAGAAGGAGACCCAGTACTTC.

The CDR3 nucleotides read TGCGCCACCGGAACCGGACTTACCTACGAGCAGTACTTC. This codes for CATGTGLTYEQYF. The chain is built from TRBV10-2 and TRBJ2-7; D might be TRBD2 (5 bases). The CDR3 runs to 13 residues. The V gene's germline CDR1 is WSHSY and CDR2 SAAADI. Trimming shortened V by 10 bases and J by 2 bases, and 15 bases separated the two germline ends.

This chain connects TRBV7-2 to TRBJ2-7; TRBD2 is a possible D gene (6 bases). Germline assignment: CDR1 SGHTA and CDR2 FQGNSA. The CDR3 runs to 19 residues. Between the trimmed V and J ends, which lost 3 bases and 2 bases, there was a span of 26 bases. CDR3 nucleotides: TGTGCCAGCAGCTTTAGCGCAGAGCTGAGGGACTCCCTAACCTACGAGCAGTACTTC. It yields the protein CASSFSAELRDSLTYEQYF.

This chain connects TRBV29-1 to TRBJ1-1; maybe TRBD1 (6 bases). Trimming took 7 bases from V and 7 from J, leaving 16 bases between them. In germline, CDR1 is SQVTM, CDR2 ANQGSEA. This CDR3 comprises 12 residues. DNA of the CDR3: TGCAGCGGACAGACAGGCAACTTTGAAGCTTTCTTT. It yields the protein CSGQTGNFEAFF.

J is TRBJ2-5 and V is TRBV5-1, with TRBD2 matching 9 bases. The length of the CDR3 is 13 residues. V lost 5 bases and J lost 3; bases outside the gene matches: 2. The germline V gene has CDR1 SGHRS and CDR2 YFSETQ. The CDR3 nucleotides read TGCGCCAGCAGGACTAGCGGAGAAGAGACCCAGTACTTC. Its protein is CASRTSGEETQYF.

The chain links TRBV7-8 to TRBJ2-7; D gene unclear. Germline V gene data show CDR1 as SGHVS and CDR2 as FQNEAQ. The CDR3 consists of 13 residues. Deletions cut 5 bases from V and 6 bases from J, with 14 bases between. The CDR3 coding sequence is TGTGCCAGCAGCATCTCGCCCCCCAGCGAGCAGTACTTC. Translation: CASSISPPSEQYF.

This clone was counted between two and nine times. This chain links TRBV6-4 with TRBJ2-3; D might be TRBD2 (6 bases). The V and J ends lost 3 bases and 1 base respectively, with 14 bases between them. The CDR3 spans 16 residues. Germline CDR1 and CDR2: MRHNA and SNTAGT. The CDR3 DNA sequence: TGTGCCAGCAGTGAACAACTAGCTGGAGGCACAGATACGCAGTATTTT. Translated: CASSEQLAGGTDTQYF.

The V gene is TRBV4-1, the J gene TRBJ2-5, with D perhaps TRBD2 (6 bases). The V gene's germline CDR1 is MGHRA and CDR2 YSYEKL. The CDR3 loop spans 16 amino acids. Trimming stripped 1 base from V and 2 bases from J, with 14 bases between. CDR3 in amino acids: CASSQGIGRVQETQYF. CDR3 in DNA: TGCGCCAGCAGCCAAGGAATCGGGAGAGTACAAGAGACCCAGTACTTC.

This clone is a singleton in its sample. The V and J genes are TRBV7-9 and TRBJ1-4; D uncertain. CDR3 length equals 17 residues. Germline CDR1 and CDR2: SEHNR and FQNEAQ (reference sequence). Trimming left V 2 bases short and J 6 bases short, with 19 bases between. The CDR3 sequence: CASSLIGEGQKDEKLFF. The CDR3 bases are TGTGCCAGCAGCTTAATCGGGGAGGGCCAGAAAGATGAAAAACTGTTTTTT.

The V gene is TRBV7-2, the J gene TRBJ1-1; 7 bases agree with TRBD1. V gave up 6 bases and J gave up 1 base; unmatched junction bases: 5. The V gene's germline CDR1 is SGHTA and CDR2 FQGNSA. The CDR3 extends over 14 amino acids. CDR3 nucleotides: TGTGCCAGCAGGTCAGGGGGAAAGAACACTGAAGCTTTCTTT. Protein sequence: CASRSGGKNTEAFF. Full variable domain (remainder filled in from reference TRBV7-2 and TRBJ1-1): GAGVSQSPSNKVTEKGKDVELRCDPISGHTALYWYRQSLGQGLEFLIYFQGNSAPDKSGLPSDRFSAERTGGSVSTLTIQRTQQEDSAVYLCASRSGGKNTEAFFGQGTRLTVV.

The J gene is TRBJ1-1, the V gene TRBV30; D not certain. The ends were cut back, 1 base at V and 0 bases at J, with 12 bases in the middle. This CDR3 spans 15 amino acids. The germline gives CDR1 GTSNPN, CDR2 SVGIG (reference sequence). The CDR3 loop is CAWSDGKKLNTEAFF. In DNA, the CDR3 is TGTGCCTGGAGTGACGGGAAGAAACTGAACACTGAAGCTTTCTTT.

J is TRBJ1-2 and V is TRBV5-4, with 9 positions matching TRBD1. V was clipped by 2 bases and J by 7 bases; unmatched bases: 3. Germline loops: CDR1 SGHNT, CDR2 YYREEE (reference sequence). The CDR3 has 13 residues. The CDR3 loop is CASSFPDRGGYTF. CDR3 coding DNA: TGTGCCAGCAGCTTCCCGGACAGGGGTGGCTACACCTTC.

The chain has TRBV9 and TRBJ2-1; D is unclear. The CDR3 covers 14 residues. Germline assignment: CDR1 SGDLS and CDR2 YYNGEE. Trimming took 4 bases from V and 2 from J, leaving 10 bases between them. CDR3 DNA sequence: TGTGCCAGCAGCCCCTTTAAAACCTACAATGAGCAGTTCTTC. Translation gives CASSPFKTYNEQFF. Combining the CDR3 with reference TRBV9 and TRBJ2-1 gives the whole variable domain DSGVTQTPKHLITATGQRVTLRCSPRSGDLSVYWYQQSLDQGLQFLIQYYNGEERAKGNILERFSAQQFPDLHSELNLSSLELGDSALYFCASSPFKTYNEQFFGPGTRLTVL.

V is TRBV7-2 and J is TRBJ1-1; no firm D call. Germline V gene sequence: CDR1 SGHTA, CDR2 FQGNSA. V was cut by 7 bases and J by 0 bases, with 9 bases left in between. There are 13 residues in the CDR3. The CDR3 coding sequence is TGTGCCAGCAAGTACAGTATGAACACTGAAGCTTTCTTT. This translates into CASKYSMNTEAFF.

The chain has TRBV5-6 and TRBJ2-3, with D perhaps matching TRBD2 (6 bases). CDR3 length equals 15 residues. The germline CDR1 and CDR2 sequences are SGHDT and YYEEEE. The V gene lost 4 bases and the J gene lost 2 bases, with 14 bases spanning the gap. The CDR3 here is CASSTPGGDTDTQYF. The CDR3, as DNA: TGTGCCAGCAGCACACCTGGAGGGGACACAGATACGCAGTATTTT.

The chain links TRBV14 to TRBJ2-7, with 8 bases fitting TRBD1. Trimming at V came to 3 bases and at J to 3 bases, leaving 7 bases not matched to a gene. This CDR3 has 15 amino acids. The germline V gene encodes CDR1 SGHDN and CDR2 FVKESK. The CDR3 is CASSHKTGVNYEQYF. The CDR3 nucleotides read TGTGCCAGCAGCCATAAGACAGGGGTGAACTACGAGCAGTACTTC.

This sequence joins TRBV11-2 and TRBJ2-7, with 9 bases lining up with TRBD2. Germline CDR1 is SGHAT and CDR2 is FQNNGV. After removal of 3 bases from V and 4 bases from J, the junction contained 4 bases not matched to a gene. The CDR3 runs to 14 residues. The CDR3 coding sequence is TGTGCCAGCAGCTTGGGCGGGGGGGCGTACGAGCAGTACTTC. Protein product: CASSLGGGAYEQYF.

The V call is TRBV7-9, the J call TRBJ1-5; D might be TRBD1 (5 bases). There are 16 residues in the CDR3. Germline assignment: CDR1 SEHNR and CDR2 FQNEAQ (reference sequence). Trimming shortened V by 1 base and J by 4 bases, and 14 bases separated the two germline ends. CDR3: CASSLGSPGGNQPQHF. Here the CDR3 DNA reads TGTGCCAGCAGCTTAGGATCCCCCGGGGGGAATCAGCCCCAGCATTTT.

This clone was seen only a few times. V is TRBV5-4 and J is TRBJ2-2, with 15 bases aligning to TRBD2. Germline assignment: CDR1 SGHNT and CDR2 YYREEE (reference sequence). V was clipped by 3 bases and J by 7 bases; unmatched bases: 7. The CDR3 loop spans 17 amino acids. In DNA form, the CDR3 reads TGTGCCAGCAGCTCTGGGACTAGCGGGGGGTCCCGCGGGGAGCTGTTTTTT. Its translation is CASSSGTSGGSRGELFF.

The genes are TRBV28 and TRBJ1-1; 9 positions match TRBD1. CDR3 length: 14 amino acids. Losses at the gene ends were 5 bases for V and 5 bases for J; bases not matched to a gene: 6. CDR1 and CDR2 (germline): MDHEN, SYDVKM. CDR3 loop: CASSPGQGGTEAFF. The CDR3 nucleotides read TGTGCCAGCAGTCCGGGACAGGGTGGGACTGAAGCTTTCTTT.

The chain couples TRBV2 to TRBJ2-1; D is perhaps TRBD2 (6 bases). V was cut by 5 bases and J by 4 bases, with 15 bases left in between. Germline CDR1 reads SNHLY; CDR2 reads FYNNEI. The CDR3 has 15 amino acids. The CDR3 loop is CASSKNSGVYNEQFF. The CDR3 DNA reads as TGTGCCAGCAGTAAGAATAGCGGCGTTTACAATGAGCAGTTCTTC.

The rearrangement joins TRBV6-1 to TRBJ1-4; 7 bases agree with TRBD1. The germline gives CDR1 MNHNS, CDR2 SASEGT. V was pared by 3 bases and J by 6 bases, with 4 bases of the junction left unmatched. This CDR3 has 14 amino acids. In DNA, the CDR3 is TGTGCCAGCAGTGATACAGGGGCTGATGAAAAACTGTTTTTT. As protein: CASSDTGADEKLFF.

This chain connects TRBV19 to TRBJ2-3; TRBD2 is a possible D gene (6 bases). Germline-derived CDR1 and CDR2 are LNHDA and SQIVND (reference sequence). V dropped 4 bases and J dropped 4 bases, with 15 bases sitting between them. CDR3 length: 15 amino acids. The CDR3 DNA is TGTGCCAGTAGTACGGGCGGGACTCTCCCAGATACGCAGTATTTT. As protein: CASSTGGTLPDTQYF.

The rearrangement links TRBV19 to TRBJ1-1; possibly TRBD1 for D (6 bases). CDR1 is LNHDA, CDR2 SQIVND, per germline (reference sequence). The length of the CDR3 is 15 residues. V lost 6 bases and J 4 bases, leaving 18 bases between the germline ends. CDR3 bases: TGTGCCAGTAGCCCCCAGGGCTTCAGGGGCACTGAAGCTTTCTTT. This codes for CASSPQGFRGTEAFF.

This clone occurred once. The chain joins TRBV9 to TRBJ2-3, with TRBD1 identical over 8 bases. Trimming removed 4 bases from V and 0 bases from J; junction bases left unmatched: 16. The germline V gene has CDR1 SGDLS and CDR2 YYNGEE. The CDR3 contains 19 residues. The CDR3 spells CASSQSTGDRSGSTDTQYF. The CDR3, as DNA: TGTGCCAGCAGCCAAAGTACAGGGGACAGGAGTGGGAGCACAGATACGCAGTATTTT. Based on the CDR3 plus reference TRBV9 and TRBJ2-3, the full variable domain is DSGVTQTPKHLITATGQRVTLRCSPRSGDLSVYWYQQSLDQGLQFLIQYYNGEERAKGNILERFSAQQFPDLHSELNLSSLELGDSALYFCASSQSTGDRSGSTDTQYFGPGTRLTVL.

This chain links TRBV2 with TRBJ1-2; 7 bases map to TRBD1. The CDR3 runs 11 residues. In germline, CDR1 is SNHLY, CDR2 FYNNEI. Trimming took 4 bases from V and 14 from J; bases not matched to a gene: 7. CDR3 in amino acids: CASSVGGGKTF. CDR3 nucleotide sequence: TGTGCCAGCAGTGTAGGAGGGGGCAAGACCTTC.

The chain has TRBV27 and TRBJ1-4; D is perhaps TRBD1 (5 bases). The germline V gene has CDR1 MNHEY and CDR2 SMNVEV (reference sequence). The V gene lost 5 bases and the J gene lost 0 bases, with 13 bases spanning the gap. There are 16 residues in the CDR3. CDR3 loop: CASSLGTVATNEKLFF. The CDR3 DNA reads TGTGCCAGCAGTCTAGGGACTGTTGCAACTAATGAAAAACTGTTTTTT. The whole variable domain, filled in from reference TRBV27 and TRBJ1-4, reads EAQVTQNPRYLITVTGKKLTVTCSQNMNHEYMSWYRQDPGLGLRQIYYSMNVEVTDKGDVPEGYKVSRKEKRNFPLILESPSPNQTSLYFCASSLGTVATNEKLFFGSGTQLSVL.

The rearrangement uses TRBV7-9 and TRBJ1-2; 8 nucleotides agree with TRBD1. The V gene's germline CDR1 is SEHNR and CDR2 FQNEAQ (reference sequence). CDR3 length: 17 amino acids. Unmatched junction bases numbered 12, after V lost 2 bases and J lost 4 bases. CDR3 sequence reads: CASSLSSAGQGLYGYTF. The CDR3 DNA reads as TGTGCCAGCAGCTTATCCTCCGCAGGACAGGGACTCTATGGCTACACCTTC. The full variable domain, completed using reference TRBV7-9 and TRBJ1-2, is DTGVSQNPRHKITKRGQNVTFRCDPISEHNRLYWYRQTLGQGPEFLTYFQNEAQLEKSRLLSDRFSAERPKGSFSTLEIQRTEQGDSAMYLCASSLSSAGQGLYGYTFGSGTRLTVV.

The chain has TRBV11-2 and TRBJ2-5; a weak D match, TRBD1 (6 bases). This CDR3 has 17 residues. The V end was cut by 1 base, the J end by 4 bases, with 19 bases between. Germline CDR1 is SGHAT and CDR2 is FQNNGV. The CDR3 is CASSLGVSVGAGETQYF. The CDR3 DNA is TGTGCCAGCAGCTTAGGTGTCTCGGTGGGGGCCGGAGAGACCCAGTACTTC. Supplemented by reference TRBV11-2 and TRBJ2-5, the full variable domain reads EAGVAQSPRYKIIEKRQSVAFWCNPISGHATLYWYQQILGQGPKLLIQFQNNGVVDDSQLPKDRFSAERLKGVDSTLKIQPAKLEDSAVYLCASSLGVSVGAGETQYFGPGTRLLVL.

The chain combines TRBV7-3 with TRBJ2-3; D gene unclear. Between the trimmed V and J ends, which lost 3 bases and 0 bases, there was a span of 10 bases. The CDR3 is 15 residues long. Germline CDR1 is SGHTA and CDR2 is FQGTGA. The CDR3 DNA sequence: TGTGCCAGCAGCTTGTACTATACTAGCACAGATACGCAGTATTTT. Translation: CASSLYYTSTDTQYF.

V gene TRBV4-1 combines with J gene TRBJ2-1, with 12 bases that match TRBD2. The ends lost 4 bases at V and 7 bases at J; junction bases unmatched: 17. The CDR3 length is 19 residues. The germline V gene has CDR1 MGHRA and CDR2 YSYEKL. CDR3 sequence (DNA): TGCGCCAGCAGCCGGGTGCAGACTAGCGGGGGCCCAATAGGAAATGAGCAGTTCTTC. The encoded protein is CASSRVQTSGGPIGNEQFF.